A single sample is the source of the 27 T cell receptor beta chains below, sequenced in a study of blood T cell repertoires in COVID-19. Repertoires were generated with immunoSEQ multiplex PCR, while TCRdb's copy carries only in-frame clones and drops some. The repertoire holds about 200,000 clones, with 92% as singletons. The sequencing input was peripheral blood. These receptors all stem from a man in his 60s with COVID-19, enrolled during active disease.

The table lists this clone with a few counts. The V call is TRBV9, the J call TRBJ2-5; 9 bases line up with TRBD1. The CDR3 covers 14 residues. Germline-derived CDR1 and CDR2 are SGDLS and YYNGEE. J was trimmed by 9 bases and V by 0 bases; bases with no gene match: 6. The CDR3 loop is CASSVEGQGMPQYF. The CDR3 coding sequence is TGTGCCAGCAGCGTAGAGGGACAGGGAATGCCCCAGTACTTC.

V usage is TRBV6-6 and J usage is TRBJ2-5; tentative D call: TRBD1 (7 bases). CDR1 is MNHNY and CDR2 is SVGAGI in the germline V gene (reference sequence). The CDR3 is 12 amino acids. Deletions cut 4 bases from V and 7 bases from J, with 10 bases between. For the CDR3, the DNA is TGTGCCAGCAGTTCAGGGGGAGGGACCCAGTACTTC. Amino acid sequence: CASSSGGGTQYF.

V gene TRBV7-6 combines with J gene TRBJ2-7, with TRBD2 identical over 11 bases. The CDR3 spans 15 residues. V shed 2 bases and J 3 bases; nucleotides not matched to a gene: 3. Germline V lookup: CDR1 SGHVS, CDR2 FNYEAQ. The CDR3 sequence: CASSLTTSGSYEQYF. The CDR3 nucleotides are TGTGCCAGCAGCTTAACCACTAGCGGGAGCTACGAGCAGTACTTC.

This chain joins TRBV5-1 and TRBJ1-6, with 8 bases fitting TRBD1. Germline V gene sequence: CDR1 SGHRS, CDR2 YFSETQ. There are 16 residues in the CDR3. With V trimmed by 4 bases and J by 5 bases, 8 bases remained unmatched. The CDR3 region is CASSEQGGPNNSPLHF. The CDR3 DNA follows: TGCGCCAGCAGCGAACAGGGGGGACCGAATAATTCACCCCTCCACTTT.

The chain employs TRBV3-1 (or the pseudogene TRBV3-2) and TRBJ1-2; D call uncertain. The V end was cut by 1 base, the J end by 2 bases, with 11 bases between. Germline loops: CDR1 LGHDT, CDR2 YNNKEL (reference sequence). This CDR3 is 15 amino acids long. This CDR3 reads CASSQVAGKNYGYTF. The DNA for the CDR3 is TGTGCCAGCAGCCAAGTGGCGGGCAAGAACTATGGCTACACCTTC.

The rearrangement links TRBV29-1 to TRBJ2-3; TRBD2 matches 9 bases. V trimming: 6 bases; J trimming: 2 bases; junction bases outside the gene matches: 6. This CDR3 has 14 amino acids. CDR1 is SQVTM and CDR2 is ANQGSEA in the germline V gene. The CDR3 reads CSVVTSGHTDTQYF. Written as DNA, the CDR3 is TGCAGCGTCGTAACTAGCGGGCACACAGATACGCAGTATTTT.

The chain is built from TRBV12-3 or TRBV12-4 and TRBJ1-2; no reliable D call. V was shortened by 5 bases and J by 4 bases, with 11 bases between the two germline ends. This CDR3 contains 13 residues. CDR3: CASSGRPGYGYTF. CDR3 bases: TGTGCCAGCAGTGGGAGACCGGGCTATGGCTACACCTTC.

The CDR3 spells CAIKGVPEDTQYF. As DNA, the CDR3 is TGTGCCATCAAGGGGGTCCCCGAGGATACGCAGTATTTT. J is TRBJ2-3 and V is TRBV10-3, with a weak D call TRBD1 (6 bases). CDR1 is ENHRY and CDR2 is SYGVKD in the germline V gene. CDR3 length: 13 amino acids. Trimming removed 7 bases from V and 6 bases from J, with 14 bases in between.

The chain recombines TRBV9 with TRBJ2-3; 11 bases align to TRBD1. The CDR3 is 17 amino acids. The germline CDR1 and CDR2 sequences are SGDLS and YYNGEE. J was trimmed by 5 bases and V by 3 bases; bases with no gene match: 11. CDR3 nucleotide sequence: TGTGCCAGCAGCGACCCGGAGGACAGGGGGCTCGAAGATACGCAGTATTTT. It is translated as CASSDPEDRGLEDTQYF. The full variable domain, with the rest looked up from reference TRBV9 and TRBJ2-3, is DSGVTQTPKHLITATGQRVTLRCSPRSGDLSVYWYQQSLDQGLQFLIQYYNGEERAKGNILERFSAQQFPDLHSELNLSSLELGDSALYFCASSDPEDRGLEDTQYFGPGTRLTVL.

The chain is built from TRBV25-1 and TRBJ1-2; TRBD1 aligns across 8 bases. Trimming took 3 bases from V and 8 from J; bases not matched to a gene: 2. The CDR3 runs to 12 residues. The germline CDR1 and CDR2 sequences are MGHDK and SYGVNS. The CDR3 DNA reads as TGTGCCAGCAGTGATCGGACAGGGGGCTACACCTTC. It codes for CASSDRTGGYTF.

The chain uses TRBV18 and TRBJ2-1, with a possible D match to TRBD2 (6 bases). The V end lost 1 base, the J end lost 5 bases, and 12 bases lay between the germline ends. The CDR3 loop spans 15 amino acids. From germline, CDR1 is KGHSH and CDR2 LQKENI. The CDR3 is CASSPQGRNDNEQFF. CDR3 bases: TGTGCCAGCTCACCACAGGGGAGGAACGACAATGAGCAGTTCTTC.

This clone appeared once. The J gene is TRBJ2-3, the V gene TRBV9; 11 bases are shared with TRBD2. The CDR3 covers 16 residues. With V trimmed by 4 bases and J by 4 bases, 8 bases remained unmatched. The germline CDR1 and CDR2 sequences are SGDLS and YYNGEE. This CDR3 is CASSPRLAGKADTQYF. The CDR3 DNA reads TGTGCCAGCAGCCCCAGACTAGCGGGAAAAGCAGATACGCAGTATTTT.

This clone appeared once. The V and J genes are TRBV7-8 and TRBJ1-6; D remains unclear. Trimming took 9 bases from V and 8 from J, leaving 14 bases between them. The germline gives CDR1 SGHVS, CDR2 FQNEAQ. The CDR3 totals 13 residues. The CDR3, as DNA: TGTGCCAGTACCATGGGGAGGGATTCACCCCTCCACTTT. As protein: CASTMGRDSPLHF.

The CDR3 DNA is TGTGCCAGCAGCCAAGATGAGAGAGGCACAGATACGCAGTATTTT. It yields the protein CASSQDERGTDTQYF. This sequence joins TRBV4-2 and TRBJ2-3; D is undetermined. Trimming took 0 bases from V and 1 from J, leaving 8 bases between them. CDR1 LGHNA and CDR2 YNFKEQ come from the germline V gene. The CDR3 consists of 15 residues.

This chain uses TRBV18 with TRBJ1-3; no clear D gene. Germline V gives CDR1 KGHSH, CDR2 LQKENI. This CDR3 region has 16 residues. The V end was cut by 3 bases, the J end by 0 bases, with 12 bases between. Written as DNA, the CDR3 is TGTGCCAGCTCACCGACCGGGAGCCGCTCTGGAAACACCATATATTTT. Translating it yields CASSPTGSRSGNTIYF.

The rearrangement joins TRBV6-6 to TRBJ2-3; 7 nucleotides align to TRBD2. Germline lookup yields CDR1 MNHNY and CDR2 SVGAGI (reference sequence). The junction had 17 bases not matched to a gene; V was cut back by 5 bases and J by 0 bases. This CDR3 contains 19 residues. CDR3 region: CASSQPRSGVSFSTDTQYF. The DNA for the CDR3 is TGTGCCAGCAGTCAACCGCGCAGCGGGGTATCATTTAGCACAGATACGCAGTATTTT.

The DNA for the CDR3 is TGTGCCAGCAGCCGACAGGGGGCCATCTACAATGAGCAGTTCTTC. It translates to CASSRQGAIYNEQFF. The gene calls are TRBV7-9 and TRBJ2-1; 10 nucleotides match TRBD1. The germline V gene has CDR1 SEHNR and CDR2 FQNEAQ (reference sequence). J gave up 3 bases and V 5 bases, and 4 bases lay outside the gene matches. The CDR3 loop spans 15 amino acids.

This clone was counted once. The rearrangement joins TRBV18 to TRBJ1-1; D call uncertain. The CDR3 sequence is 14 residues long. V was clipped by 6 bases and J by 3 bases, with 14 bases between them. The germline gives CDR1 KGHSH, CDR2 LQKENI. The CDR3 region has the DNA TGTGCCAGCTCTCAAATCGGGATCGACACTGAAGCTTTCTTT. Translation: CASSQIGIDTEAFF.

The rearrangement links TRBV7-9 to TRBJ1-5; TRBD1 agrees at 8 bases. The V gene end was trimmed by 10 bases and the J gene end by 6 bases; junction bases not matched to a gene: 11. CDR3 size: 14 residues. Looked up from germline, CDR1 is SEHNR and CDR2 is FQNEAQ (reference sequence). The DNA for the CDR3 is TGTGCCACTCGGGACAGGACTCTCTGTCAGCCCCAGCATTTT. Amino acid sequence: CATRDRTLCQPQHF.

CDR3 sequence reads: CASKGGEQFF. DNA for the CDR3: TGTGCCAGCAAGGGAGGTGAGCAGTTCTTC. The V gene is TRBV28, the J gene TRBJ2-1, with D maybe TRBD2 (6 bases). With 7 bases removed from V and 9 bases from J, the gap between germline ends came to 7 bases. This CDR3 contains 10 residues. Germline CDR1 MDHEN, CDR2 SYDVKM.

This clone was observed once. V usage is TRBV29-1 and J usage is TRBJ1-1; D uncertain. Trimming stripped 6 bases from V and 1 base from J, with 15 bases between. CDR1 is SQVTM and CDR2 is ANQGSEA in the germline V gene. This CDR3 spans 14 amino acids. The CDR3 protein is CSVGWQPENTEAFF. The CDR3 nucleotides are TGCAGCGTCGGGTGGCAGCCCGAGAACACTGAAGCTTTCTTT.

The chain couples TRBV19 to TRBJ1-6; 7 bases map to TRBD1. Per germline, CDR1 LNHDA and CDR2 SQIVND (reference sequence). Trimming cost V 5 bases and J 6 bases; bases outside gene matches: 4. The CDR3 runs 14 residues. For the CDR3, the DNA is TGTGCCAGTAGTTCAGGGGGACTTAATTCACCCCTCCACTTT. Residues: CASSSGGLNSPLHF.

Concerning this clone: The same CDR3 is also encoded by other DNA sequences in this sample. The V call is TRBV19, the J call TRBJ2-4; 7 nucleotides align to TRBD1. V shed 8 bases and J 0 bases; nucleotides not matched to a gene: 4. The CDR3 is made up of 14 amino acids. Germline CDR1 is LNHDA and CDR2 is SQIVND (reference sequence). CDR3 DNA sequence: TGTGCCAGTCGGGACAGTCTAGCCAAAAACATTCAGTACTTC. It is translated as CASRDSLAKNIQYF. Full variable domain (rest looked up from reference TRBV19 and TRBJ2-4): DGGITQSPKYLFRKEGQNVTLSCEQNLNHDAMYWYRQDPGQGLRLIYYSQIVNDFQKGDIAEGYSVSREKKESFPLTVTSAQKNPTAFYLCASRDSLAKNIQYFGAGTRLSVL.

The chain couples TRBV30 to TRBJ1-3, with TRBD1 as a possible D gene (5 bases). Germline loops: CDR1 GTSNPN, CDR2 SVGIG (reference sequence). V was trimmed by 5 bases and J by 0 bases, leaving 17 bases between them. The CDR3 loop spans 16 amino acids. CDR3 in amino acids: CAWSWGRQPSGNTIYF. The CDR3 DNA reads as TGTGCCTGGTCTTGGGGCAGACAACCCTCTGGAAACACCATATATTTT.

The J gene is TRBJ1-2, the V gene TRBV3-1 (or the pseudogene TRBV3-2); a weak D match, TRBD1 (5 bases). V was clipped by 0 bases and J by 4 bases, with 15 bases between them. Germline V gene lookup returns CDR1 LGHDT and CDR2 YNNKEL (reference sequence). The CDR3 sequence is 16 residues long. The CDR3 spells CASSQDVRDGSYGYTF. DNA for the CDR3: TGTGCCAGCAGCCAAGATGTCAGGGATGGCTCCTATGGCTACACCTTC.

The gene calls are TRBV9 and TRBJ1-1; 7 bases fit TRBD1. The CDR3 has 14 residues. The ends lost 1 base at V and 5 bases at J; junction bases unmatched: 5. Looked up from germline, CDR1 is SGDLS and CDR2 is YYNGEE. CDR3 sequence reads: CASSVTSGGTEAFF. DNA of the CDR3: TGTGCCAGCAGCGTAACTTCAGGGGGGACTGAAGCTTTCTTT.

The chain's CDR3 is CASSQVGGSGNTIYF. The CDR3, as DNA: TGTGCCAGCAGCCAAGTCGGAGGGTCTGGAAACACCATATATTTT. The rearrangement joins TRBV3-1 (or the pseudogene TRBV3-2) to TRBJ1-3; D not resolved. Trimming took off 1 base at V and 1 base at J, with 8 bases between the two ends. This CDR3 has 15 amino acids. CDR1 and CDR2 (germline): LGHDT, YNNKEL (reference sequence).